The 5 T cell receptor beta chains below come from one sample, sequenced in a study of post-analysis software for immune sequencing data. Study outcomes and limitations: Patients had higher frequencies than controls of about 5 TRBV segments, including TRBV5-6, TRBV5-1 and TRBV20-1.

Built from TCR beta cDNA, the libraries had unique molecular identifiers in them. TCRdb re-derived calls from the PCR reads in MiXCR, one entry per CDR3 protein. The top ten clones hold roughly 10% of a sample with about 680,000 distinct CDR3 sequences, about 60% of them seen once. Which antigens these TCRs recognize remains unknown. The specimen was blood. These receptors were obtained from a girl aged 2-10 years with multiple sclerosis.

This clonotype was picked up one time. The chain recombines TRBV5-1 with TRBJ2-3; D call uncertain. There are 12 residues in the CDR3. Trimming took 4 bases from V and 6 from J, leaving 9 bases between them. Germline CDR1 reads SGHRS; CDR2 reads YFSETQ. The CDR3 reads CASSPHRDTQYF. CDR3 coding DNA: TGCGCCAGCAGCCCACACCGCGATACGCAGTATTTT.

This clonotype was seen once. The chain is built from TRBV20-1 and TRBJ2-5, with 7 bases fitting TRBD2. Germline lookup yields CDR1 DFQATT and CDR2 SNEGSKA (reference sequence). The CDR3 contains 16 residues. The trim removed 3 bases at V and 1 base at J, leaving 11 bases unmatched. DNA for the CDR3: TGCAGTGCTAGGGGAGGGGCAAGGTCCCTCCAAGAGACCCAGTACTTC. It translates to CSARGGARSLQETQYF.

The chain recombines TRBV21-1 with TRBJ2-1; the table's D call, TRBD2, has no DNA check behind it. TRBV21-1 is designated a pseudogene. CDR3 length: 19 amino acids. In nucleotides, the CDR3 is TGTGCCTGCAGCGTAGAAAAGGCTAGCGGGCCGTACAGTAGCAATGAGCAGTTCTTC. It encodes CACSVEKASGPYSSNEQFF.

This clonotype has only a few counts. The rearrangement links TRBV7-3 to TRBJ2-1; D not certain. Germline CDR1 reads SGHTA; CDR2 reads FQGTGA. This CDR3 region has 16 residues. The V end lost 5 bases, the J end lost 0 bases, and 14 bases lay between the germline ends. The CDR3 loop reads CASSPNMVSSYNEQFF. The CDR3 DNA follows: TGTGCCAGCAGCCCCAATATGGTTAGCTCCTACAATGAGCAGTTCTTC.

This clonotype was found once. The chain is built from TRBV12-3 or TRBV12-4 and TRBJ1-2; D is uncertain. The CDR3 runs to 14 residues. V was trimmed by 6 bases and J by 4 bases, leaving 15 bases between them. CDR3 sequence reads: CASSPVARGYGYTF. CDR3 sequence (DNA): TGTGCCAGCAGCCCGGTTGCCCGGGGCTATGGCTACACCTTC.